This is a list of T cell receptor beta chains from one sample in a study of CD8+ T cells in alopecia areata. Libraries were prepared by immunoSEQ multiplex PCR; TCRdb keeps only in-frame clonotypes and omits some of them. The sample lists some 99,000 clones, around 44% occurring once. Sequencing used CD4+ T cells sorted from blood. The receptor source for this set is a human donor with alopecia areata. The CDR3 runs from the conserved cysteine through the conserved F or W. D genes are given only for firm matches. Not all rows give a size; the values are once, few, many and, for expanded clones, a class.

TRBJ1-1,.,TRBV27,.,CASRRDGLNTEAFF
TRBJ2-2,few,TRBV5-1,.,CASSLAVDTGELFF
TRBJ2-1,.,TRBV29-1,.,CSVLGEQFF
TRBJ1-5,.,TRBV30,.,CAWSVGGHQPQHF
TRBJ2-4,few,TRBV29-1,.,CSVGIISGYIQYF
TRBJ2-5,.,TRBV29-1,.,CSVMLPETQYF
TRBJ2-7,.,TRBV30,.,CAWRGAYEQYF
TRBJ2-7,few,TRBV29-1,.,CSVEVGPGGEQYF
TRBJ1-2,.,TRBV9,TRBD1,CASSPRQGTNYGYTF
TRBJ1-2,few,TRBV29-1,.,CSVGGSSPGYTF
TRBJ2-3,.,TRBV11-2,TRBD2,CASSSLAGGNTDTQYF
TRBJ1-1,.,TRBV7-9,.,CASSSRRGNTEAFF
TRBJ2-7,.,TRBV28,TRBD1,CASSPGQGSNEQYF
TRBJ1-2,.,TRBV29-1,.,CSVEDPPGEGYTF
TRBJ2-7,.,TRBV30,.,CAWSVGAYEQYF
TRBJ2-1,.,TRBV30,.,CAWSVRGTPNEQFF
TRBJ2-1,once,TRBV2,.,CASSASYEQFF
TRBJ1-2,few,TRBV19,.,CASSLRQGGEGYTF
TRBJ1-4,.,TRBV29-1,.,CSVLRGPTNEKLFF
TRBJ1-2,.,TRBV5-1,.,CASSLGSTANYGYTF
TRBJ1-2,.,TRBV5-1,.,CASSLETQGVNYGYTF
TRBJ2-7,.,TRBV6-5,.,CASSPLPVGYEQYF
TRBJ2-1,.,TRBV7-2,.,CASSPGFNNEQFF
TRBJ2-2,few,TRBV10-1,.,CASRQGSTGELFF
TRBJ2-1,.,TRBV12-5,.,CALIGSGRGDEQFF
TRBJ2-4,.,TRBV4-1,.,CASSQGATGRRDIQYF
TRBJ2-7,few,TRBV11-2,.,CASSLGGSGYEQYF
TRBJ2-7,.,TRBV30,.,CAWSASGSEQYF
TRBJ2-7,many,TRBV9,.,CASSVSGGTQHF
TRBJ1-5,once,TRBV7-2,.,CASSLKAGENQPQHF
TRBJ2-7,few,TRBV28,TRBD1,CASRGTGALYEQYF
TRBJ2-7,.,TRBV2,TRBD2,CASRGTAGPIYEQYF